The 25 T cell receptor beta chains given below trace back to one sample, sequenced in a study of CD8 T cells in ankylosing spondylitis. Using its own MiXCR run on the 5' RACE reads, TCRdb lists one record per CDR3 protein. Among 250,000 to 300,000 distinct CDR3 sequences listed, over 15% were seen once. Sequences were obtained from blood, either unsorted or a sorted T cell fraction (not recorded which). These receptor sequences come from a male donor with ankylosing spondylitis or in good health (not recorded which).

This clonotype has a handful of counts. The chain couples TRBV12-3 or TRBV12-4 to TRBJ2-7; D gene unclear. This CDR3 has 14 amino acids. Trimming took off 0 bases at V and 2 bases at J, with 8 bases between the two ends. The CDR3 is CASSLALWTYEQYF. The CDR3 nucleotides are TGTGCCAGCAGTTTAGCGCTTTGGACCTACGAGCAGTACTTC.

The rearrangement uses TRBV5-1 and TRBJ2-7; 8 positions agree with TRBD1. The CDR3 totals 17 residues. Germline CDR1 SGHRS, CDR2 YFSETQ. V trimming: 4 bases; J trimming: 5 bases; junction bases outside the gene matches: 17. The CDR3 is CASSMLFWTGNLHEQYF. Here the CDR3 DNA reads TGCGCCAGCAGCATGCTCTTTTGGACAGGGAACCTCCACGAGCAGTACTTC.

This CDR3 is CASSPLRASGSGYEQFF. CDR3 coding DNA: TGTGCCAGCAGCCCACTAAGGGCCAGCGGGAGTGGTTATGAGCAGTTCTTC. V is TRBV6-1 and J is TRBJ2-1; TRBD2 agrees at 8 bases. Trimming cost V 6 bases and J 8 bases; bases outside gene matches: 18. Germline V CDR1 and CDR2: MNHNS, SASEGT. The CDR3 totals 17 residues.

In its sample, this clonotype was seen a few times. CDR3 loop: CATSRDLGTGRCQPQHF. For the CDR3, the DNA is TGTGCCACCAGCAGAGATCTGGGGACAGGGCGGTGTCAGCCCCAGCATTTT. The chain uses TRBV15 and TRBJ1-5; 9 bases are shared with TRBD1. V dropped 0 bases and J dropped 6; count of bases not matched to a gene: 9. Germline lookup yields CDR1 LNHNV and CDR2 YYDKDF (reference sequence). This CDR3 is built from 17 residues.

This rearrangement joins TRBV11-2 to TRBJ2-3; 13 nucleotides align to TRBD2. The CDR3 consists of 16 residues. Germline CDR1 and CDR2: SGHAT and FQNNGV. Losses at the gene ends were 5 bases for V and 2 bases for J; bases not matched to a gene: 4. Here the CDR3 reads CASSPGLAGFTDTQYF. The CDR3 bases are TGTGCCAGCAGCCCGGGACTAGCGGGGTTCACAGATACGCAGTATTTT.

The chain has TRBV14 and TRBJ2-7; perhaps TRBD2 as D (6 bases). The V gene lost 1 base and the J gene lost 6 bases, with 16 bases spanning the gap. The CDR3 is made up of 15 amino acids. Germline CDR1 is SGHDN and CDR2 is FVKESK. The CDR3 coding sequence is TGTGCCAGCAGCCAAGTGGCTAGCGCTATTCGCGAGCAGTACTTC. This translates into CASSQVASAIREQYF.

This clonotype came up a few times. This sequence joins TRBV12-3 or TRBV12-4 and TRBJ2-2, with 7 bases identical to TRBD1. CDR3 length equals 16 residues. The V gene end was trimmed by 2 bases and the J gene end by 0 bases; junction bases not matched to a gene: 3. The chain's CDR3 is CASSLLGQPNTGELFF. In nucleotides, the CDR3 is TGTGCCAGCAGTTTACTGGGACAGCCGAACACCGGGGAGCTGTTTTTT.

In this sample, this clonotype turned up a few times. The chain links TRBV29-1 to TRBJ2-7, with 13 bases matching TRBD2. V was clipped by 7 bases and J by 7 bases; unmatched bases: 16. This CDR3 spans 16 amino acids. Germline CDR1 is SQVTM and CDR2 is ANQGSEA. The CDR3 DNA is TGCAGCGGGTCGGGACTAGCGGGAATATCGGGTGGGGAGCAGTACTTC. Its translation: CSGSGLAGISGGEQYF.

J is TRBJ2-3 and V is TRBV20-1; the D is unclear. The V end lost 6 bases, the J end lost 2 bases, and 12 bases lay between the germline ends. There are 13 residues in the CDR3. CDR1 and CDR2 from the germline V gene are DFQATT and SNEGSKA (reference sequence). The CDR3 nucleotides read TGCAGTGCCATCCCGGTAATCACAGATACGCAGTATTTT. Translating gives CSAIPVITDTQYF.

This clonotype was recorded a few times. V and J are TRBV28 and TRBJ2-5; TRBD2 agrees at 11 bases. The CDR3 sequence is 16 residues long. Per germline, CDR1 MDHEN and CDR2 SYDVKM. Trimming removed 2 bases from V and 3 bases from J; junction bases left unmatched: 5. The CDR3 is CASSLGTSGKEETQYF. CDR3 sequence (DNA): TGTGCCAGCAGTTTAGGGACTAGCGGAAAAGAAGAGACCCAGTACTTC. Filled out from reference TRBV28 and TRBJ2-5, the complete variable domain reads DVKVTQSSRYLVKRTGEKVFLECVQDMDHENMFWYRQDPGLGLRLIYFSYDVKMKEKGDIPEGYSVSREKKERFSLILESASTNQTSMYLCASSLGTSGKEETQYFGPGTRLLVL.

The V and J genes are TRBV3-1 and TRBJ2-5; the match to TRBD2 covers 7 bases. Germline V gene lookup returns CDR1 LGHDT and CDR2 YNNKEL (reference sequence). The CDR3 consists of 16 residues. Germline trimming cut 3 bases from V and 5 bases from J; bases unmatched to any gene: 12. The CDR3 is CASSHRGLDISETQYF. DNA for the CDR3: TGTGCCAGCAGCCATCGTGGACTAGATATCAGCGAGACCCAGTACTTC.

This clonotype appeared once. A much bigger clone sits one base away, suggesting this may be a read error. The V call is TRBV11-3, the J call TRBJ2-1, with D unresolved. From germline, CDR1 is SGHNT and CDR2 YENEEA. V lost 3 bases and J 9 bases, leaving 12 bases between the germline ends. The CDR3 runs 13 residues. The CDR3 DNA follows: TGTGCCAGCAGCTTTAAACCTTCTATTGAGCAGTTCTTC. This encodes CASSFKPSIEQFF.

This clonotype was counted ten times or more. V is TRBV12-3 or TRBV12-4 and J is TRBJ1-1; D is ambiguous. The CDR3 consists of 13 residues. Trimming removed 3 bases at V and 4 bases at J, with 9 bases between. The CDR3 sequence: CASSLARSTEAFF. The CDR3, as DNA: TGTGCCAGCAGTTTGGCAAGGAGCACTGAAGCTTTCTTT.

The chain combines TRBV12-5 with TRBJ2-1; 9 positions agree with TRBD1. The CDR3 extends over 14 amino acids. The J segment lost 5 bases and the V segment lost 5 bases, leaving 4 bases of the junction unmatched. The germline gives CDR1 LGHNT, CDR2 FRNRAP. The CDR3 DNA sequence: TGTGCTAGTGGTCCAGGACAGGGGAACAATGAGCAGTTCTTC. As protein: CASGPGQGNNEQFF.

The V and J genes are TRBV6-1 and TRBJ2-7; the D call may be TRBD1 or TRBD2 (5 bases each). Germline V gives CDR1 MNHNS, CDR2 SASEGT. The V end lost 7 bases, the J end lost 1 base, and 20 bases lay between the germline ends. The CDR3 spans 16 residues. Written as DNA, the CDR3 is TGTGCCAGCAATCCCTCGGCCGGGACGGCTTCCTACGAGCAGTACTTC. As protein: CASNPSAGTASYEQYF.

In this sample, this clonotype turned up many times. This sequence joins TRBV7-2 and TRBJ1-4; maybe TRBD1 (5 bases). The germline CDR1 and CDR2 sequences are SGHTA and FQGNSA. This CDR3 contains 15 residues. The V end was cut by 2 bases, the J end by 2 bases, with 9 bases between. CDR3 nucleotides: TGTGCCAGCAGCTTACAGGGTTTCACTAATGAAAAACTGTTTTTT. Translated, it gives CASSLQGFTNEKLFF.

The chain recombines TRBV12-3 or TRBV12-4 with TRBJ2-1; D perhaps matches TRBD1 (6 bases). The CDR3 loop spans 15 amino acids. Trimming removed 11 bases at V and 0 bases at J, with 17 bases between. CDR3 sequence (DNA): TGTGCCGCTAGCTCACAGGGAAGCTCCTACAATGAGCAGTTCTTC. It translates to CAASSQGSSYNEQFF.

This clonotype was counted at least ten times. The V call is TRBV5-1, the J call TRBJ2-2, with TRBD2 matching 9 bases. Germline V CDR1 and CDR2: SGHRS, YFSETQ. The CDR3 covers 19 residues. Trimming cost V 0 bases and J 0 bases; bases outside gene matches: 9. The CDR3: CASSLGVPSGITNTGELFF. In DNA form, the CDR3 reads TGCGCCAGCAGCTTGGGAGTGCCTAGCGGGATCACGAACACCGGGGAGCTGTTTTTT.

This chain links TRBV4-2 with TRBJ2-5; a possible D gene is TRBD1 (6 bases). The CDR3 sequence is 14 residues long. Germline-derived CDR1 and CDR2 are LGHNA and YNFKEQ. With 1 base removed from V and 3 bases from J, the gap between germline ends came to 9 bases. This chain's CDR3 is CASSQVPGEETQYF. The CDR3 DNA follows: TGTGCCAGCAGCCAAGTTCCAGGGGAAGAGACCCAGTACTTC.

This chain connects TRBV20-1 to TRBJ2-1; tentative D call: TRBD1 (6 bases). The V end lost 0 bases, the J end lost 1 base, and 13 bases lay between the germline ends. Looked up from germline, CDR1 is DFQATT and CDR2 is SNEGSKA (reference sequence). The CDR3 covers 16 residues. The CDR3 coding sequence is TGCAGTGCTAGAGATATTTTCAGGGGTTCCTACAATGAGCAGTTCTTC. As protein: CSARDIFRGSYNEQFF.

This chain connects TRBV4-2 to TRBJ2-1; D perhaps matches TRBD1 (5 bases). The CDR3 sequence is 15 residues long. Germline loops: CDR1 LGHNA, CDR2 YNFKEQ. Trimming removed 0 bases at V and 10 bases at J, with 16 bases between. As DNA, the CDR3 is TGTGCCAGCAGCCAAGAGAAACCCTTAGCAGGGGAGCAGTTCTTC. Translating it yields CASSQEKPLAGEQFF.

This clonotype was counted a few times. This chain links TRBV7-9 with TRBJ2-1, with D unclear. This CDR3 is 15 amino acids long. Germline V gene sequence: CDR1 SEHNR, CDR2 FQNEAQ (reference sequence). Between the trimmed V and J ends, which lost 3 bases and 5 bases, there was a span of 14 bases. For the CDR3, the DNA is TGTGCCAGCAGCTTCTCCGATCGGGCCCACAATGAGCAGTTCTTC. As protein: CASSFSDRAHNEQFF.

This clonotype was detected many times. The chain recombines TRBV29-1 with TRBJ2-7, with TRBD1 identical over 8 bases. CDR3 size: 12 residues. After removal of 7 bases from V and 5 bases from J, the junction contained 7 bases not matched to a gene. Germline loops: CDR1 SQVTM, CDR2 ANQGSEA. DNA for the CDR3: TGCAGCGCCGTTTCGGACAGGGACGAGCAGTACTTC. It is translated as CSAVSDRDEQYF.

This clonotype came up a few times. The gene calls are TRBV5-1 and TRBJ2-1; either TRBD1 or TRBD2 may fit D (5 bases each). The CDR3 totals 13 residues. Germline V gene data show CDR1 as SGHRS and CDR2 as YFSETQ. V was pared by 9 bases and J by 9 bases, with 19 bases between. The CDR3 spells CATGASSRGEQFF. CDR3 in DNA: TGCGCCACCGGGGCGTCCTCTCGGGGTGAGCAGTTCTTC.

This clonotype was seen more than once but under ten times. The chain recombines TRBV7-8 with TRBJ2-7; D may be TRBD2 (7 bases). The CDR3 has 13 amino acids. In germline, CDR1 is SGHVS, CDR2 FQNEAQ. With 6 bases removed from V and 7 bases from J, the gap between germline ends came to 16 bases. For the CDR3, the DNA is TGTGCCAGCAGGGTCGGCGGGGGCGGGGAGCAGTACTTC. Amino acids: CASRVGGGGEQYF. Full variable domain (remainder filled in from reference TRBV7-8 and TRBJ2-7): GAGVSQSPRYKVAKRGQDVALRCDPISGHVSLFWYQQALGQGPEFLTYFQNEAQLDKSGLPSDRFFAERPEGSVSTLKIQRTQQEDSAVYLCASRVGGGGEQYFGPGTRLTVT.